The present T cell receptor (beta chain) was sequenced within a study of T cells in Graves' hyperthyroidism and ophthalmopathy. Study-level information: Initial diagnosis, before any treatment, was when peripheral blood was collected.

Regions amplified from RNA transcripts were the TCR beta CDR3 regions. HTBI primers drove first-round RT-PCR of the TCR CDR3. TCRdb re-derived calls from the multiplex PCR reads in MiXCR, one entry per CDR3 protein. The top ten clones hold around an eighth of a sample with around 450,000 distinct CDR3 sequences, 15% to 19% of them seen once. With respect to this clonotype: The antigen remains undetermined.

The study, taken as a whole, reports: Also found in blood were most expanded thyroid clonotypes above 0.001.

Sequenced input: blood. This clonotype was sampled from a woman aged 18-35 years with Graves' hyperthyroidism.

CDR3 in amino acids: CASSQEDRIMSSYNSPLHF. CDR3 nucleotide sequence: TGCGCCAGCAGCCAAGAGGACAGGATAATGAGCTCCTATAATTCACCCCTCCACTTT. The V gene is TRBV4-1, the J gene TRBJ1-6, with 7 bases matching TRBD1. The CDR3 has 19 residues. Germline CDR1 and CDR2: MGHRA and YSYEKL. V trimming: 0 bases; J trimming: 0 bases; junction bases outside the gene matches: 8.